A selection of T cell receptor beta chains follows, all from one sample in a study of blood T cell repertoires in COVID-19. Assay used: immunoSEQ multiplex PCR; TCRdb lists only in-frame clones, some missing. This repertoire shows roughly 200,000 clones, 75% to 90% found once; its top ten account for 6% to 6.5%. Sequenced material: PBMCs or T cells enriched from blood (not recorded which). The receptors come from a man between 35 and 55 years old who had recovered from COVID-19. CDR3s include the opening cysteine and the closing phenylalanine or tryptophan.

v_call cdr3_length cdr3_aa
TRBV2 10 CASSRDTQYF
TRBV6-1 15 CASSEARTGLDEQYF
TRBV28 16 CASSLLPRGIRSPLHF
TRBV4-1 14 CASSLQGSTDTQYF
TRBV9 17 CASSPPSGGPNTGELFF
TRBV24-1 21 CATSDPTSGGTANLNTGELFF
TRBV27 14 CASSQWQGASGYTF
TRBV28 18 CASTPWGLAGVTTGELFF
TRBV10-2 14 CASSENPVSYEQYF
TRBV28 14 CASSLGGGPYGYTF
TRBV6-5 15 CASTQGVSYNSPLHF
TRBV11-3 15 CASSLRGRGTDTQYF
TRBV4-2 17 CASSQEGDSSGANVLTF
TRBV5-8 13 CASSFRGAAGYTF
TRBV7-6 15 CASSENRGHTGELFF
TRBV28 15 CASSFDRGGGDTQYF
TRBV7-3 16 CASSLKRVSVNTEAFF
TRBV6-5 15 CASRPGTVGNQPQHF
TRBV28 15 CASSSLRATNEKLFF
TRBV7-8 12 CASSRDRVSIYF
TRBV28 14 CASNQGGSYNEQFF
TRBV9 14 CASSVGGRGEKLFF
TRBV5-6 13 CASRYWGVTEAFF
TRBV6-6 15 CASSPLQGSYNEQFF
TRBV6-5 15 CASSTSGGYTDTQYF
TRBV11-2 13 CASSLGSSFEQYF
TRBV5-1 14 CASSGTGNQETQYF
TRBV28 14 CASSLAGLNNEQFF
TRBV2 14 CASRGTSDPFLEFF
TRBV11-2 16 CASSLEGGVGANVLTF
TRBV6-4 20 CASNISIKGRGQGLNQPQHF
TRBV7-2 18 CASSLEGQDREFFYGYTF
TRBV4-1 16 CASSQAGLAGWVEQFF
TRBV24-1 14 CATSARPSTDTQYF
TRBV9 15 CASSVTIQDNSPLHF
TRBV6-5 13 CASSRDYFYEQYF
TRBV11-2 15 CASSLVAADTGELFF
TRBV3-1/TRBV3-2 16 CASTPGLGTAIFEAFF
TRBV10-3 11 CAISLSDEQYF
TRBV6-9 12 CASSYQGYEQYF
TRBV9 15 CASSPSRGSGNTIYF
TRBV3-1/TRBV3-2 15 CASSQDDTTYNEQFF
TRBV25-1 18 CASSESLGTGTQNYGYTF
TRBV4-1 15 CASSQESRVGNTIYF
TRBV5-4 15 CASSPPGQQNEKLFF
TRBV19 14 CASSIFQGGNTIYF
TRBV20-1 11 CSATGAWGYTF
TRBV2 14 CASLWGPNTDTQYF
TRBV7-3 18 CASSLQGRGVSGANVLTF
TRBV5-4 14 CASSPGQYNSPLHF
TRBV10-1 12 CASSEWTGLTYF
TRBV4-1 14 CASSQVLGAETQYF
TRBV7-2 15 CASSLMSGGTGELFF
TRBV3-1/TRBV3-2 18 CASSQGGRGRFSFYEQYF
TRBV25-1 12 CASSEQNQPQHF
TRBV7-9 17 CASSLVGRQSSYNEQFF
TRBV6-5 14 CASSLAGPTGELFF